This T cell receptor beta chain was captured in a study of tumor-infiltrating lymphocytes in primary liver carcinoma. The overall study: Both sexes were represented among patients, who were 30 to 69 years old.

Co-extracting RNA and DNA was done with about 20-34 mg of unsorted bulk tissue as input. Patients carried chronic HBV infection without prior treatment. General study findings and limits: The proportion of top clones found throughout all five tumor regions was only about 8-25%. Tumors significantly exceeded blood in top-250-clone fraction (p = 0.039).

The CDR3 runs to 15 residues. The germline V gene encodes CDR1 SEHNR and CDR2 FQNEAQ (reference sequence). V was cut by 1 base and J by 3 bases, with 13 bases left in between. This clonotype was seen a handful of times. Antigen specificity is unknown. TCR beta cDNA was prepared out of roughly 0.5 ug total RNA by means of a constant-region primer. Libraries for TCR beta were built through three nested multiplex PCR rounds, which together made up a slightly modified ARM-PCR procedure. Rounds one and two of PCR, each of around 11 cycles, were primed with TRBV1-TRBV30 forward primers and a C-beta reverse primer. TCRdb ran MiXCR on the multiplex PCR reads and lists one entry per CDR3 protein. The table lists roughly 100,000 distinct CDR3 sequences, more than 65% of them singletons.

The sample comprised liver tumor tissue from sampling region 2. As to subset: tumor region T2, inferior pole. This chain joins TRBV7-9 and TRBJ2-7; D is possibly TRBD1 or TRBD2 (5 bases each). This sequence originates from a woman aged 55-69 years with primary liver carcinoma and hepatitis B virus infection. The CDR3 loop is CASSLGGATFYEQYF. In DNA form, the CDR3 reads TGTGCCAGCAGCTTAGGAGGGGCTACCTTCTACGAGCAGTACTTC.